This TCR beta chain was sequenced in a study of preoperative IRX-2 immunotherapy in early breast cancer. Germline CDR1 and CDR2: SGHVS and FNYEAQ. CDR3 length equals 17 residues. Treatment described: preoperative locoregional IRX-2 cytokine immunotherapy. This table comes from immunoSEQ multiplex PCR, and its TCRdb copy is limited to in-frame clones, with some not included. In the table there are around 24,000 clones, around 75% of which are singletons. About this clone: The junction departs from the called germline gene at one end, perhaps through a read error.

The chain joins TRBV7-6 to TRBJ2-1; TRBD2 matches at 9 bases. This clonotype was obtained from a human donor with breast cancer. Sequenced material: lymph node tissue, taken after IRX-2 immunotherapy. The CDR3 sequence is CASTLRAGGPGRNEQFF. DNA for the CDR3: TGTGCCAGCACCTTACGGGCGGGAGGGCCAGGTAGAAATGAGCAGTTCTTC.